Included here is one TCR beta chain sequence, with context. The target antigen is unknown. Naivety among CD8 cells was defined by CD45RO negativity and positive CCR7 selection, thereby excluding terminally differentiated effector memory CD45RA+ cells. Some 28,000 T cell genomes (roughly 0.2 ug DNA) went into each sorted-subset replicate. Profiled with immunoSEQ multiplex PCR; TCRdb holds only in-frame clones, not every one. The sample lists 550,000 to 750,000 clones, around 95% occurring once. This entry belongs to a study of shared clonotypes between healthy human individuals. Study at large: There were three CD4 naive, three CD4 memory, two CD8 naive and one CD8 memory plates per donor. Overall study findings and caveats: Shared clonotypes across all four donors exceeded non-shared ones in generation probability. Exclusively blood specimens were collected; tissue repertoires likely differ.

V dropped 5 bases and J dropped 2; count of bases not matched to a gene: 16. The CDR3 is 18 residues long. The V gene's germline CDR1 is SGHVS and CDR2 FQNEAQ. The rearrangement links TRBV7-8 to TRBJ2-3, with 7 bases matching TRBD2. Sequences were obtained from naive CD8+ T cells sorted from blood. The source of this sequence is a woman aged 25-40 years in good health. The CDR3 loop is CASSRLARPLPFTDTQYF. The CDR3 nucleotides are TGTGCCAGCAGCCGACTAGCTCGGCCACTACCTTTCACAGATACGCAGTATTTT.